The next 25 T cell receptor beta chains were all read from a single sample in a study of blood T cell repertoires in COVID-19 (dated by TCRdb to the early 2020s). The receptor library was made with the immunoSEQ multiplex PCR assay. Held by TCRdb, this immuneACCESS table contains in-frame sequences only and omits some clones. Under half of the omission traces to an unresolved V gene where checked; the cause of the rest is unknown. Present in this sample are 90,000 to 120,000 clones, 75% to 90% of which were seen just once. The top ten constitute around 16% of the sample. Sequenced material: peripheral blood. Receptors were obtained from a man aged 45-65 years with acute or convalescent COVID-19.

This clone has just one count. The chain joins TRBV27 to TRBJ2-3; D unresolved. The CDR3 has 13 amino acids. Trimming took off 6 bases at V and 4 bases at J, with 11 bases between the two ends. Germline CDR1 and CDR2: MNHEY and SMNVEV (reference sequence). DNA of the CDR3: TGTGCCAGCAGGGGCCGAACGTCAGATACGCAGTATTTT. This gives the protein CASRGRTSDTQYF.

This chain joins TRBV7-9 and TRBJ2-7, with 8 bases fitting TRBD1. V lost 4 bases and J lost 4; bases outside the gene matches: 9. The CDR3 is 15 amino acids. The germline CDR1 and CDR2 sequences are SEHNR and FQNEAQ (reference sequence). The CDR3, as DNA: TGTGCCAGCAGCTCTCCAGACAGGGGCGGTTACGAGCAGTACTTC. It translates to CASSSPDRGGYEQYF.

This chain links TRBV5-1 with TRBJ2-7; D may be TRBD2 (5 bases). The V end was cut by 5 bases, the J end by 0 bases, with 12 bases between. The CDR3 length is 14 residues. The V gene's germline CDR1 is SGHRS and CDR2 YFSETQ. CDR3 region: CASRGTGSSYEQYF. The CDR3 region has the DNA TGCGCCAGCAGGGGTACGGGAAGCTCCTACGAGCAGTACTTC.

The CDR3 reads CASSLPDGVEQYF. CDR3 bases: TGTGCCAGCAGCCTACCCGACGGAGTCGAGCAGTACTTC. The chain couples TRBV3-1 (or the pseudogene TRBV3-2) to TRBJ2-7; D gene uncertain. Germline V gene data show CDR1 as LGHDT and CDR2 as YNNKEL (reference sequence). V lost 4 bases and J 6 bases, leaving 13 bases between the germline ends. There are 13 residues in the CDR3.

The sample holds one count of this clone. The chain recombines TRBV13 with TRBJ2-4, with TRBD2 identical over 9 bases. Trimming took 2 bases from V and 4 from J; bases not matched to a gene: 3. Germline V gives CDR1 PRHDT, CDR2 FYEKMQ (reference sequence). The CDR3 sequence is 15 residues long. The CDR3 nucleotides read TGTGCCAGCAGCTTAAAGACTAGCGGTAAAAACATTCAGTACTTC. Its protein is CASSLKTSGKNIQYF.

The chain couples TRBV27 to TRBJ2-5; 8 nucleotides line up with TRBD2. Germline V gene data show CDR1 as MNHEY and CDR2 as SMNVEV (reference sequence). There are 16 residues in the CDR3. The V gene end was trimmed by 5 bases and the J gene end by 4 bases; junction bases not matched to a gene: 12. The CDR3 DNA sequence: TGTGCCAGCAGTGAAATGGGATTCGCGGGAGGAGAGACCCAGTACTTC. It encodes CASSEMGFAGGETQYF.

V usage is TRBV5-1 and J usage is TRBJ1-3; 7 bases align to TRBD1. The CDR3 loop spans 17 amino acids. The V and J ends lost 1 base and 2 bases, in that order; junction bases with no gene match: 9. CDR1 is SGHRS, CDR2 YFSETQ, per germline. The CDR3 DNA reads TGCGCCAGCAGCTTGTCCCCCCAGGGGGAAGCTGGAAACACCATATATTTT. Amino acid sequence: CASSLSPQGEAGNTIYF.

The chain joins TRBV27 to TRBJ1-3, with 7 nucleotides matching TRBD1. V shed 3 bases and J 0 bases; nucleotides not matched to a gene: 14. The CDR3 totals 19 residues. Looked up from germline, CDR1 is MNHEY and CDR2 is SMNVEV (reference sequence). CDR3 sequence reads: CASSFIGTALTASGNTIYF. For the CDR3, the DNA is TGTGCCAGCAGTTTCATAGGGACAGCCTTAACTGCCTCTGGAAACACCATATATTTT.

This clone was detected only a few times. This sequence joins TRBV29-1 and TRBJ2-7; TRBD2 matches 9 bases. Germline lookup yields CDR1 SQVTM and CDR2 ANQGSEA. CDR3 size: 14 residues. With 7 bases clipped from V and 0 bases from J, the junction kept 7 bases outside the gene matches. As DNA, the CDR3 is TGCAGCGGGCTAGCGGGGACTTCCTCCTACGAGCAGTACTTC. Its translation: CSGLAGTSSYEQYF.

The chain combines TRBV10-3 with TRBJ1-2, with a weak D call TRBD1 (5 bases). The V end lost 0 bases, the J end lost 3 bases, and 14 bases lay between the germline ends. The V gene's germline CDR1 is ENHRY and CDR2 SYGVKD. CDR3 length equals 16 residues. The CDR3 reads CAISESVVVGDYGYTF. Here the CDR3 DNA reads TGTGCCATCAGTGAGTCGGTGGTAGTAGGGGACTATGGCTACACCTTC.

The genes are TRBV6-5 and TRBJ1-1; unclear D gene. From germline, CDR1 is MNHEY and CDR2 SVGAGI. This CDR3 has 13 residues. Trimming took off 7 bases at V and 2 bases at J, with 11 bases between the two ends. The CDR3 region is CASNQRGNTEAFF. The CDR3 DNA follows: TGTGCCAGCAACCAGCGGGGAAACACTGAAGCTTTCTTT.

The CDR3 region is CASSLGIGQFYEQYF. In DNA form, the CDR3 reads TGTGCCAGCAGCTTGGGTATTGGGCAGTTCTACGAGCAGTACTTC. The chain has TRBV7-8 and TRBJ2-7; D not resolved. This CDR3 comprises 15 residues. Trimming stripped 3 bases from V and 3 bases from J, with 15 bases between. Germline-derived CDR1 and CDR2 are SGHVS and FQNEAQ.

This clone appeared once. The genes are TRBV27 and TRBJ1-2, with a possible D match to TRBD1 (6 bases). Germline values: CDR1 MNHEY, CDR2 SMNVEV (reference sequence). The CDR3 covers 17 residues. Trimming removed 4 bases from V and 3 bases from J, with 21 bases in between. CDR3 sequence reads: CASSSLGGPWVDYGYTF. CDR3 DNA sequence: TGTGCCAGCAGTTCCCTCGGGGGGCCGTGGGTAGACTATGGCTACACCTTC.

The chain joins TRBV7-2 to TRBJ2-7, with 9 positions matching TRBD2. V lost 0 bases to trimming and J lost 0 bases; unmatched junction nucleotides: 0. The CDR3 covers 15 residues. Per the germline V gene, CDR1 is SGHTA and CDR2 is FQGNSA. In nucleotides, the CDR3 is TGTGCCAGCAGCTTAGCTAGCGGGAGCTCCTACGAGCAGTACTTC. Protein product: CASSLASGSSYEQYF.

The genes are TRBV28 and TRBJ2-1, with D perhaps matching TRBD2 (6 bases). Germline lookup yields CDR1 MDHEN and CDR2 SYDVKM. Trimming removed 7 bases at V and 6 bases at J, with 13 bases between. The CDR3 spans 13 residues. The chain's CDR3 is CASNSGYFNEQFF. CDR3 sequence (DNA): TGTGCCAGCAACAGCGGGTATTTCAATGAGCAGTTCTTC.

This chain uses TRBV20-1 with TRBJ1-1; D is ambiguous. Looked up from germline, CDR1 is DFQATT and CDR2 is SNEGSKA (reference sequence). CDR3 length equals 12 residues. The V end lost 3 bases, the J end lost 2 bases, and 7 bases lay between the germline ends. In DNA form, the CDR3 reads TGCAGTGCTAGTCCGTTTAACACTGAAGCTTTCTTT. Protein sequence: CSASPFNTEAFF.

CDR3 loop: CATSDPGTGRNEQFF. CDR3 sequence (DNA): TGTGCCACCAGTGATCCCGGGACAGGGCGAAATGAGCAGTTCTTC. The chain links TRBV24-1 to TRBJ2-1; TRBD1 agrees at 9 bases. CDR1 and CDR2 (germline): KGHDR, SFDVKD. Germline trimming cut 3 bases from V and 7 bases from J; bases unmatched to any gene: 6. This CDR3 comprises 15 residues.

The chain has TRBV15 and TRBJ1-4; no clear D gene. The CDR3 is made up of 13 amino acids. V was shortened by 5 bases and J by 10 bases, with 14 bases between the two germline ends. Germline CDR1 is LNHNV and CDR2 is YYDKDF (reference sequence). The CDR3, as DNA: TGTGCCACCAGCCCTCGGGAGGAGGGAAAACTGTTTTTT. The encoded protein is CATSPREEGKLFF.

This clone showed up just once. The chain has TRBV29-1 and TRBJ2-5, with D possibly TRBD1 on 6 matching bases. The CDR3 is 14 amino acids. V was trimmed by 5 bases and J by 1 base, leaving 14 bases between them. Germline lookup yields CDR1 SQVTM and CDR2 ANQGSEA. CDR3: CSVFPSDSQETQYF. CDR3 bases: TGCAGCGTTTTCCCTTCGGACAGCCAAGAGACCCAGTACTTC.

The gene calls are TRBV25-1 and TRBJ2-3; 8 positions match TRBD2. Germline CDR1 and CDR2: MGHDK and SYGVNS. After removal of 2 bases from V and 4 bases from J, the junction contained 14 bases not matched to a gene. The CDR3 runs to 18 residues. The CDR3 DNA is TGTGCCAGCAGTGAAGGTCAGGGGAGCGGGAGTGGCGCAGATACGCAGTATTTT. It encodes CASSEGQGSGSGADTQYF.

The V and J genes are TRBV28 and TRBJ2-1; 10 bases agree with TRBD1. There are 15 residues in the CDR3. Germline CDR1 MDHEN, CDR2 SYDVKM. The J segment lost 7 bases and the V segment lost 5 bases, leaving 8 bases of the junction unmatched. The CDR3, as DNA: TGTGCCAGCAGTCCCTGGGACAGGGGTGGGAATGAGCAGTTCTTC. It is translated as CASSPWDRGGNEQFF. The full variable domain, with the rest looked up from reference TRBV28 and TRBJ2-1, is DVKVTQSSRYLVKRTGEKVFLECVQDMDHENMFWYRQDPGLGLRLIYFSYDVKMKEKGDIPEGYSVSREKKERFSLILESASTNQTSMYLCASSPWDRGGNEQFFGPGTRLTVL.

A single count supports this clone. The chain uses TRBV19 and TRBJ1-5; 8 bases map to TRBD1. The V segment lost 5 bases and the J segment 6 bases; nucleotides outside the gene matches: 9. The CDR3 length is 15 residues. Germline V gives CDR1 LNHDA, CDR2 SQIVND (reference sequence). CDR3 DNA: TGTGCCAGTAGTTCGGAGGACAGGGTTGGTCAGCCCCAGCATTTT. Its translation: CASSSEDRVGQPQHF. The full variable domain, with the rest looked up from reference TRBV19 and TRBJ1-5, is DGGITQSPKYLFRKEGQNVTLSCEQNLNHDAMYWYRQDPGQGLRLIYYSQIVNDFQKGDIAEGYSVSREKKESFPLTVTSAQKNPTAFYLCASSSEDRVGQPQHFGDGTRLSIL.

In DNA, the CDR3 is TGTGCCAGCAGCTTCGGGAGCGGCGACACAGATACGCAGTATTTT. It yields the protein CASSFGSGDTDTQYF. The rearrangement uses TRBV7-9 and TRBJ2-3; D perhaps matches TRBD2 (6 bases). Germline loops: CDR1 SEHNR, CDR2 FQNEAQ (reference sequence). The CDR3 is 15 residues long. The V and J ends lost 3 bases and 2 bases respectively, with 12 bases between them. Using reference TRBV7-9 and TRBJ2-3 for the parts outside the CDR3, the full variable domain is DTGVSQNPRHKITKRGQNVTFRCDPISEHNRLYWYRQTLGQGPEFLTYFQNEAQLEKSRLLSDRFSAERPKGSFSTLEIQRTEQGDSAMYLCASSFGSGDTDTQYFGPGTRLTVL.

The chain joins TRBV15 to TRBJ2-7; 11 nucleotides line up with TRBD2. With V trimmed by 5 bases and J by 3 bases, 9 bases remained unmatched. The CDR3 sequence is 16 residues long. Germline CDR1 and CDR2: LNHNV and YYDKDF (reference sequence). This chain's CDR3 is CATSSSGRTFIYEQYF. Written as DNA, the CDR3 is TGTGCCACCAGCTCTAGCGGGAGGACCTTCATCTACGAGCAGTACTTC.

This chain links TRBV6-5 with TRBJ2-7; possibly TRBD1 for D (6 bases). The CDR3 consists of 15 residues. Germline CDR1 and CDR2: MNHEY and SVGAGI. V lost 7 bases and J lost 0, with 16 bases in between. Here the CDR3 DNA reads TGTGCCAGCAATTTCCGGGACACCAACTCCTACGAGCAGTACTTC. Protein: CASNFRDTNSYEQYF.